The clone carrying this T cell receptor beta chain was recorded a few times. Its target is unknown. The data belong to a study of response to subunit inactivated influenza vaccine. Findings of the study overall: Few new T cells, the authors suggested, are recruited by each seasonal influenza vaccination.

TCRdb re-called the RT-PCR reads with MiXCR, one entry per CDR3 protein. The table shows 530,000 or so distinct CDR3 sequences, with 10% to 15% occurring only once. V was cut by 0 bases and J by 0 bases, with 3 bases left in between. The CDR3 has 13 residues. The germline V gene has CDR1 LNHNV and CDR2 YYDKDF (reference sequence). The chain carries TRBV15 and TRBJ2-7; D gene uncertain. The material was PBMCs from blood, obtained on the day of vaccination. This sequence was found in a man in his fifties or sixties who received an inactivated influenza vaccine. The CDR3, as DNA: TGTGCCACCAGCAGAGATTTCTCCTACGAGCAGTACTTC. Translated: CATSRDFSYEQYF.